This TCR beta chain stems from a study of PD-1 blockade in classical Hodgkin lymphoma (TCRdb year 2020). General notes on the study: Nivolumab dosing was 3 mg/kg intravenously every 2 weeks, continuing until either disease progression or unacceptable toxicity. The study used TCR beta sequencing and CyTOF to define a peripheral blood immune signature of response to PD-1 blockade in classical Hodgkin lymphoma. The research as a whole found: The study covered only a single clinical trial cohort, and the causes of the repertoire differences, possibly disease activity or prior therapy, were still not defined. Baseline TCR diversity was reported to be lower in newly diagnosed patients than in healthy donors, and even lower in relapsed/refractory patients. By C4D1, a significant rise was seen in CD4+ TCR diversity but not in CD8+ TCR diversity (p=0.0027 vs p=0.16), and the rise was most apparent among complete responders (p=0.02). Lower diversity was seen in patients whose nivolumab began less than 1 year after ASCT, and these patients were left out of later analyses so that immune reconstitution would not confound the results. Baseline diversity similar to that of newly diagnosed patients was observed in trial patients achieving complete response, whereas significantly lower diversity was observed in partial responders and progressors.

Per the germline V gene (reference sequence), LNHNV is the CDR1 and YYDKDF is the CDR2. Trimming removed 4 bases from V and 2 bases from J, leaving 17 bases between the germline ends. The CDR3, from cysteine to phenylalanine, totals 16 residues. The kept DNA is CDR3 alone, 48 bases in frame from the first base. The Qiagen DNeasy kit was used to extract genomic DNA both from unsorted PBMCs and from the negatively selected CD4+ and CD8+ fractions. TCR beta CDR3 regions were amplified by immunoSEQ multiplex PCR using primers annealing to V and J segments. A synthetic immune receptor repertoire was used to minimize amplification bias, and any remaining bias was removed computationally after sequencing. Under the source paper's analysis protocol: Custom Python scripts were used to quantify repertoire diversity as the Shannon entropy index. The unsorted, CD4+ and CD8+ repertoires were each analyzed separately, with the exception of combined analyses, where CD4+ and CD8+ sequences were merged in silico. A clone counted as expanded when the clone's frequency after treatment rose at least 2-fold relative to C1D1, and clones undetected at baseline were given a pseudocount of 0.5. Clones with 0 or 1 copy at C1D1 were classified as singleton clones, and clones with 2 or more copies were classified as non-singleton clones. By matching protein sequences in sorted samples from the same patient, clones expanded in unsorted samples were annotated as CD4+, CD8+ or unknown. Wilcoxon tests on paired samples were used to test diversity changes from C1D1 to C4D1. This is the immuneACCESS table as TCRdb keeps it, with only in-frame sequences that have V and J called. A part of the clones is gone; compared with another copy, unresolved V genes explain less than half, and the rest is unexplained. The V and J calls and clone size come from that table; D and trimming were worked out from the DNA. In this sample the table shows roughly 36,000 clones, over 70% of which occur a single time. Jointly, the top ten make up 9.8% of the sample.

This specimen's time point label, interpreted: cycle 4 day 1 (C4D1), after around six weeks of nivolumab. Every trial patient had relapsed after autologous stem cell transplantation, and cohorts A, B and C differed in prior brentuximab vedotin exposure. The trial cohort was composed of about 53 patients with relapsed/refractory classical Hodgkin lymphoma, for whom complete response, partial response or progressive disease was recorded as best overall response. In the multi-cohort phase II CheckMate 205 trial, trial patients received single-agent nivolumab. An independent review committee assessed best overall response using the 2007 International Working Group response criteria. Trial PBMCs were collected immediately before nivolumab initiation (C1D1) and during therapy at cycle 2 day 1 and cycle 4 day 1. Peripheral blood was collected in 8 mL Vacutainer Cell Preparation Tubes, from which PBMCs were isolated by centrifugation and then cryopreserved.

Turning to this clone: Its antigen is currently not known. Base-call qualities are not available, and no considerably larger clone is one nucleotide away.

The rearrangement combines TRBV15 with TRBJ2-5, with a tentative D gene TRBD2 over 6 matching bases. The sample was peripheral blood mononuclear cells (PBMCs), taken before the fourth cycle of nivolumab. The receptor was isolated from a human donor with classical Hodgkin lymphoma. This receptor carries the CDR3 CATSTRLGGQQETQYF. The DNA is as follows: TGTGCCACCAGCACCAGGTTGGGGGGTCAGCAAGAGACCCAGTACTTC.